This TCR beta chain was recovered during a study of technical replicates of blood from a handful of donors. This CDR3 contains 13 residues. J was trimmed by 12 bases and V by 5 bases; bases with no gene match: 11. Germline V gene data show CDR1 as MDHEN and CDR2 as SYDVKM. Only in-frame clones appear in the TCRdb table, and some are missing; sequencing was by immunoSEQ multiplex PCR. The table records some 70,000 clones, about 95% of them present only once. This TCR came from a human donor in good health. The sequenced material came from T cells isolated from PBMCs. This sequence joins TRBV28 and TRBJ1-1, with 8 nucleotides matching TRBD1. The CDR3 is CASSLYDRGVTFF. In DNA form, the CDR3 reads TGTGCCAGCAGTCTCTACGACAGGGGAGTAACTTTCTTT.